This T cell receptor (beta chain) came from a study of blood T cell repertoires in COVID-19. Study-wide context: Whether acute or convalescent, the COVID-19 samples came from the United States, Italy and Spain. The cDNA or gDNA used as material had been derived from T cells, B-cell-depleted T cells, or PBMCs.

Repertoires were generated with immunoSEQ multiplex PCR, while TCRdb's copy carries only in-frame clones and drops some. Of roughly 300,000 clones in the sample, about 86% were seen once. Participant ages covered about 18 to 95 years across 24 US areas. Participants were placed into cohorts based on the clinical history they reported. V was trimmed by 1 base and J by 4 bases, leaving 16 bases between them. The CDR3 covers 16 residues. CDR1 is SEHNR, CDR2 FQNEAQ, per germline (reference sequence). Sequenced material: PBMCs or T cells enriched from blood (not recorded which). This clonotype originated in a woman aged 40 to 49 with acute COVID-19. The genes are TRBV7-9 and TRBJ2-5, with TRBD2 as a possible D gene (7 bases). DNA for the CDR3: TGTGCCAGCAGCTTAGATGGGCGGGGGCCGGGAGAGACCCAGTACTTC. It yields the protein CASSLDGRGPGETQYF.